The clone carrying this T cell receptor beta chain was counted at least ten times. Its antigen is unidentified. This sample stems from a study of Graves' ophthalmopathy and Graves' hyperthyroidism. At the level of the study: Peripheral blood was collected at initial diagnosis, before any treatment. Whole-study results and caveats: Progression of ophthalmopathy was predicted by the model with roughly 68% sensitivity and under 75% specificity.

Pregnancy or lactation, uncontrolled infections and other autoimmune diseases were grounds for excluding patients. TCR beta CDR3 regions were amplified from RNA transcripts. Amplification began with first-round RT-PCR using HTBI primers, then second-round multiplex PCR was performed. MiXCR was run by TCRdb on the multiplex PCR reads, yielding one entry per CDR3 protein. The sample contains under 350,000 distinct CDR3 sequences, roughly a sixth of which appear only once. Sequencing used peripheral blood. This sequence was found in an adult man with Graves' ophthalmopathy.

CDR3 sequence reads: CASSLHRDIRRSTGELFF. CDR3 nucleotides: TGTGCCAGCAGTTTGCACCGGGACATACGACGTTCCACCGGGGAGCTGTTTTTT. The J gene is TRBJ2-2, the V gene TRBV12-3 or TRBV12-4, with D perhaps matching TRBD1 (6 bases). This CDR3 contains 18 residues. V dropped 3 bases and J dropped 4 bases, with 21 bases sitting between them.